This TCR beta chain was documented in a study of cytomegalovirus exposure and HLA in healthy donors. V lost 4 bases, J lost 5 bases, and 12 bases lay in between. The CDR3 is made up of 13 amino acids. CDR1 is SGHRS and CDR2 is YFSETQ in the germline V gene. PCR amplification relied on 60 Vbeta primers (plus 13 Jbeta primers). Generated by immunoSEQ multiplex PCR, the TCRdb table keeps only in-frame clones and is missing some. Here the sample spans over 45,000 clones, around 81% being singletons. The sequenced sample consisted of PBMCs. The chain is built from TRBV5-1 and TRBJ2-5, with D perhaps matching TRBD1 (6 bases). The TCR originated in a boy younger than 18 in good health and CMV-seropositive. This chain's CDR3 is CASSSGGGETQYF. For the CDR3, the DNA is TGCGCCAGCAGCAGTGGGGGCGGGGAGACCCAGTACTTC.